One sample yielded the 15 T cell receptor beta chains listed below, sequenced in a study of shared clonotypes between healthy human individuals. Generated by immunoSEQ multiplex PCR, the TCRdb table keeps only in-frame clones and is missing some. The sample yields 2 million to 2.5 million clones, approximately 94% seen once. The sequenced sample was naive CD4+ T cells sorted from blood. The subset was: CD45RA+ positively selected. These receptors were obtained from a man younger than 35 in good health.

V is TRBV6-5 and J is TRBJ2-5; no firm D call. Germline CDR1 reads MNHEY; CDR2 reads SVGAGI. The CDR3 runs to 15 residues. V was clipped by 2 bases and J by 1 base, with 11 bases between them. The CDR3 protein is CASSYDATSQETQYF. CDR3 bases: TGTGCCAGCAGTTACGACGCTACAAGCCAAGAGACCCAGTACTTC.

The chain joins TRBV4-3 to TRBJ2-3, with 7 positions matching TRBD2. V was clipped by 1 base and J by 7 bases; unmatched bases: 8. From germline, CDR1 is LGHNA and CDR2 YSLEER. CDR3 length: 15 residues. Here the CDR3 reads CASSQAPPLAYTQYF. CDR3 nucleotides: TGCGCCAGCAGCCAAGCTCCGCCACTAGCGTATACGCAGTATTTT.

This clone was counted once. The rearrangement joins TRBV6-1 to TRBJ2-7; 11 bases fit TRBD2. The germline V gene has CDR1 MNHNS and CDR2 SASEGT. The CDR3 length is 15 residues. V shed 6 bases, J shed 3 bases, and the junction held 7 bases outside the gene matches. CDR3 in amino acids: CASRGTSGPFYEQYF. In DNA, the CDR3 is TGTGCCAGCAGAGGGACTAGCGGACCCTTCTACGAGCAGTACTTC.

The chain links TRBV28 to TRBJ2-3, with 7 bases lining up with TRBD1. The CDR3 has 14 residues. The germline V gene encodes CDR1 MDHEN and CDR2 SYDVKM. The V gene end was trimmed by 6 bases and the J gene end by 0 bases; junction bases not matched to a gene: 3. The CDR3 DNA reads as TGTGCCAGCAGCGCAGGGGGTAGCACAGATACGCAGTATTTT. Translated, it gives CASSAGGSTDTQYF.

Here the CDR3 DNA reads TGCGCCAGCAGCGACTACAATGAGCAGTTCTTC. Translation: CASSDYNEQFF. The chain combines TRBV5-1 with TRBJ2-1, with D hard to call. V dropped 4 bases and J dropped 3 bases, with 2 bases sitting between them. The CDR3 runs 11 residues. Germline-derived CDR1 and CDR2 are SGHRS and YFSETQ.

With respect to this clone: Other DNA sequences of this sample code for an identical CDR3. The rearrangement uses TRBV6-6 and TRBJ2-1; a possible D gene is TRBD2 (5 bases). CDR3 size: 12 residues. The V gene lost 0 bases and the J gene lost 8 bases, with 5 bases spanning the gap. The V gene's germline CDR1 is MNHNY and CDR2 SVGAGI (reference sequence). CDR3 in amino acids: CASSYSRDEQFF. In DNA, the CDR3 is TGTGCCAGCAGTTACTCGAGGGATGAGCAGTTCTTC.

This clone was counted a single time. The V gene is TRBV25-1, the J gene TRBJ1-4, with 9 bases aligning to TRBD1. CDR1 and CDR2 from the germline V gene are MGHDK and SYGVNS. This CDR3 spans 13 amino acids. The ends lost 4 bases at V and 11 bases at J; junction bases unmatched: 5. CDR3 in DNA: TGTGCCAGCAGTGCGACAGGGGGAGGGAAACTGTTTTTT. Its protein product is CASSATGGGKLFF.

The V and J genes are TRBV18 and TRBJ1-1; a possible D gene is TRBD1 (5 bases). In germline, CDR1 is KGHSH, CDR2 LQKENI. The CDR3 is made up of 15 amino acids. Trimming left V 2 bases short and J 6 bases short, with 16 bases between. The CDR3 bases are TGTGCCAGCTCACCATCGACAGTCCTGGGGGCTGAAGCTTTCTTT. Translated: CASSPSTVLGAEAFF.

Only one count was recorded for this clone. CDR3 nucleotides: TGTGCCAGCACCACAGGGAACCAGAATGAAAAACTGTTTTTT. This translates into CASTTGNQNEKLFF. The rearrangement links TRBV7-2 to TRBJ1-4; D is possibly TRBD1 (6 bases). There are 14 residues in the CDR3. Germline assignment: CDR1 SGHTA and CDR2 FQGNSA. V lost 7 bases and J 5 bases, leaving 14 bases between the germline ends.

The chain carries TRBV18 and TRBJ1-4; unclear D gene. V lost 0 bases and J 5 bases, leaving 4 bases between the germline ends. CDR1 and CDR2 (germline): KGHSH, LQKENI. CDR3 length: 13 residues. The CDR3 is CASSPPQNEKLFF. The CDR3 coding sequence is TGTGCCAGCTCACCACCCCAGAATGAAAAACTGTTTTTT.

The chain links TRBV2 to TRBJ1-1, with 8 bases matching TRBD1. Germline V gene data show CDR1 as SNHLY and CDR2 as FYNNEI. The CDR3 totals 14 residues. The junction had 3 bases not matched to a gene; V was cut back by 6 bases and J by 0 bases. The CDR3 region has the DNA TGTGCCAGCAGCGGGACAGGTGTGAACACTGAAGCTTTCTTT. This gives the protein CASSGTGVNTEAFF.

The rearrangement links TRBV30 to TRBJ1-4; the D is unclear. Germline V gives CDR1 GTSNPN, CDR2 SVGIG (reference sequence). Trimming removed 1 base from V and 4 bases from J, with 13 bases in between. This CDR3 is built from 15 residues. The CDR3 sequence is CAWSGKNGINEKLFF. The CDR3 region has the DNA TGTGCCTGGAGTGGGAAGAACGGTATTAATGAAAAACTGTTTTTT.

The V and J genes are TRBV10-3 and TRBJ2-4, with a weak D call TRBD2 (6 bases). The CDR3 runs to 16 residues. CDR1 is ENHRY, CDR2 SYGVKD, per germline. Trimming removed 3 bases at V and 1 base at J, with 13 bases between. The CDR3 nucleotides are TGTGCCATCAGTGACACGGGACTTCGGGCCAAAAACATTCAGTACTTC. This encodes CAISDTGLRAKNIQYF.

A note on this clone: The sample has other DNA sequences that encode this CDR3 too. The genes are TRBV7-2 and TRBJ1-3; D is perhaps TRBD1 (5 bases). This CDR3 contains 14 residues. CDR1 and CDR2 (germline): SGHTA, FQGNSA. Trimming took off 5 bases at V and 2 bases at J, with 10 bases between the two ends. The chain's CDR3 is CASSLRGTGNTIYF. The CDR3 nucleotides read TGTGCCAGCAGCCTTAGGGGTACTGGAAACACCATATATTTT.

The CDR3 region is CASSSRTGRGETQYF. The CDR3 region has the DNA TGCGCCAGCAGCTCCCGGACAGGTCGAGGAGAGACCCAGTACTTC. The chain uses TRBV5-1 and TRBJ2-5; 7 nucleotides agree with TRBD1. Germline trimming cut 3 bases from V and 4 bases from J; bases unmatched to any gene: 9. CDR3 length: 15 residues. Germline values: CDR1 SGHRS, CDR2 YFSETQ.